Only a few counts were recorded for the clone carrying this T cell receptor (beta chain). What it binds is not known. By quantitative 5'-RACE with molecular barcodes, the TCR beta libraries were made. Each CDR3 protein is one row after TCRdb ran MiXCR on the 5' RACE reads. The sample has around 140,000 distinct CDR3 sequences, approximately 17% seen once; the top ten hold 30% to 35%. The data were taken from a study of CD8 T cells in ankylosing spondylitis. Study results and caveats: A CD8+ phenotype characterized the disease-linked clones, which were relatively rare in peripheral blood. Matched ankylosing spondylitis synovial fluid reportedly contained a significantly enriched population of disease-linked clones. Roughly eight highly homologous variants made up a TCR beta motif that seemed to typify ankylosing spondylitis blood.

With V trimmed by 6 bases and J by 5 bases, 8 bases remained unmatched. Germline values: CDR1 MNHEY, CDR2 SMNVEV (reference sequence). The CDR3 runs to 15 residues. The chain is built from TRBV27 and TRBJ2-7; TRBD2 matches at 12 bases. The source of this sequence is a male donor with ankylosing spondylitis. Sequenced: blood, either unsorted or a sorted T cell fraction (not recorded which). Written as DNA, the CDR3 is TGTGCCAGCAGCTATCTAGCGGGAGGGCCCAACGAGCAGTACTTC. Translation gives CASSYLAGGPNEQYF.